This passage covers 21 T cell receptor beta chains from one sample sequenced in a study of blood T cell repertoires in COVID-19. The data were produced by immunoSEQ multiplex PCR, yet TCRdb's version contains in-frame clones alone and is incomplete. This table has about 210,000 clones, less than 90% appearing once. The sequencing input was peripheral blood. All receptors derive from a man in his forties with acute or convalescent COVID-19.

This clone has more than one count but fewer than ten. The chain is built from TRBV10-1 and TRBJ1-5, with TRBD1 as a possible D gene (6 bases). V was cut by 4 bases and J by 4 bases, with 14 bases left in between. Germline V gene sequence: CDR1 WNHNN, CDR2 SYGVQD (reference sequence). This CDR3 contains 15 residues. DNA for the CDR3: TGCGCCAGCAGTGTAGACAGGCGGGGGAATCAGCCCCAGCATTTT. Translation gives CASSVDRRGNQPQHF.

This rearrangement joins TRBV3-1 (or the pseudogene TRBV3-2) to TRBJ2-7; 8 bases are a match to TRBD1. Germline V gene data show CDR1 as LGHDT and CDR2 as YNNKEL (reference sequence). CDR3 length equals 16 residues. V trimming: 4 bases; J trimming: 3 bases; junction bases outside the gene matches: 11. In DNA, the CDR3 is TGTGCCAGCAGCCCCATCGGACAGGGAAGAGGCTACGAGCAGTACTTC. The encoded protein is CASSPIGQGRGYEQYF.

The J gene is TRBJ1-3, the V gene TRBV5-4; 12 nucleotides match TRBD1. This CDR3 spans 16 amino acids. With 4 bases clipped from V and 4 bases from J, the junction kept 6 bases outside the gene matches. From germline, CDR1 is SGHNT and CDR2 YYREEE (reference sequence). The CDR3 is CASSLGQGAWGNTIYF. The DNA for the CDR3 is TGTGCCAGCAGCCTGGGACAGGGGGCGTGGGGAAACACCATATATTTT.

The chain links TRBV29-1 to TRBJ1-1; a weak D match, TRBD1 (5 bases). The CDR3 extends over 14 amino acids. Deletions cut 6 bases from V and 1 base from J, with 15 bases between. From germline, CDR1 is SQVTM and CDR2 ANQGSEA. Here the CDR3 reads CSVKLGHSNTEAFF. CDR3 DNA sequence: TGCAGCGTCAAACTCGGACACTCGAACACTGAAGCTTTCTTT. Full variable domain (outside the CDR3, taken from reference TRBV29-1 and TRBJ1-1): SAVISQKPSRDICQRGTSLTIQCQVDSQVTMMFWYRQQPGQSLTLIATANQGSEATYESGFVIDKFPISRPNLTFSTLTVSNMSPEDSSIYLCSVKLGHSNTEAFFGQGTRLTVV.

The chain couples TRBV5-1 to TRBJ2-7; D may be TRBD1 (6 bases). The CDR3 sequence is 16 residues long. V lost 4 bases and J lost 7, with 24 bases in between. Germline CDR1 is SGHRS and CDR2 is YFSETQ. CDR3 region: CASSQQPDRPPLEQYF. The CDR3 coding sequence is TGCGCCAGCAGCCAACAACCCGACAGGCCCCCCTTGGAGCAGTACTTC.

The rearrangement joins TRBV5-4 to TRBJ2-2; D is perhaps TRBD2 (6 bases). V shed 5 bases and J shed 5 bases, with 19 bases lying between them. This CDR3 spans 16 amino acids. Germline CDR1 is SGHNT and CDR2 is YYREEE (reference sequence). Written as DNA, the CDR3 is TGTGCCAGCAGTTTGTACGGGAGAATGGGTACCGGGGAGCTGTTTTTT. It codes for CASSLYGRMGTGELFF.

This clone appeared once. The chain uses TRBV6-5 and TRBJ2-3, with 7 bases fitting TRBD1. The V gene end was trimmed by 5 bases and the J gene end by 1 base; junction bases not matched to a gene: 6. Germline V CDR1 and CDR2: MNHEY, SVGAGI. CDR3 size: 15 residues. The CDR3 loop is CASSPPGTGTDTQYF. CDR3 coding DNA: TGTGCCAGCAGTCCCCCTGGGACAGGCACAGATACGCAGTATTTT.

This chain links TRBV6-5 with TRBJ1-5; TRBD1 matches at 7 bases. J gave up 4 bases and V 4 bases, and 7 bases lay outside the gene matches. Germline V gene sequence: CDR1 MNHEY, CDR2 SVGAGI. The CDR3 is made up of 15 amino acids. The CDR3 coding sequence is TGTGCCAGCAGTTCTATAGGGACAGAGAATCAGCCCCAGCATTTT. Amino acid sequence: CASSSIGTENQPQHF.

The rearrangement joins TRBV11-2 to TRBJ2-2, with D possibly matching TRBD1 (5 bases). Germline V gene data show CDR1 as SGHAT and CDR2 as FQNNGV. CDR3 length: 16 amino acids. Trimming stripped 7 bases from V and 0 bases from J, with 15 bases between. The CDR3 DNA reads TGTGCCAGCACCTTTCTTAGGGGCTCGAACACCGGGGAGCTGTTTTTT. Translated: CASTFLRGSNTGELFF.

The chain uses TRBV10-3 and TRBJ1-6; D is possibly TRBD1 (5 bases). CDR3 length: 14 residues. Trimming stripped 2 bases from V and 13 bases from J, with 15 bases between. CDR1 is ENHRY and CDR2 is SYGVKD in the germline V gene. The CDR3 loop is CAISEGLPGVPLHF. For the CDR3, the DNA is TGTGCCATCAGTGAGGGACTGCCGGGGGTTCCCCTCCACTTT.

The chain employs TRBV6-1 and TRBJ2-1, with D possibly TRBD2 on 6 matching bases. Germline V lookup: CDR1 MNHNS, CDR2 SASEGT. V was cut by 3 bases and J by 7 bases, with 16 bases left in between. The CDR3 is 15 amino acids. Here the CDR3 DNA reads TGTGCCAGCAGTGAGGACCCGGGACTTAGAAATGAGCAGTTCTTC. Translation gives CASSEDPGLRNEQFF.

The chain links TRBV11-2 to TRBJ1-5; the match to TRBD1 covers 8 bases. V trimming: 3 bases; J trimming: 4 bases; junction bases outside the gene matches: 2. The germline gives CDR1 SGHAT, CDR2 FQNNGV. The CDR3 has 14 residues. The CDR3 protein is CASSFGTGNQPQHF. Here the CDR3 DNA reads TGTGCCAGCAGCTTTGGGACAGGAAATCAGCCCCAGCATTTT. Full variable domain (missing parts from reference TRBV11-2 and TRBJ1-5): EAGVAQSPRYKIIEKRQSVAFWCNPISGHATLYWYQQILGQGPKLLIQFQNNGVVDDSQLPKDRFSAERLKGVDSTLKIQPAKLEDSAVYLCASSFGTGNQPQHFGDGTRLSIL.

The gene calls are TRBV30 and TRBJ2-2, with TRBD2 as a possible D gene (5 bases). CDR1 and CDR2 (germline): GTSNPN, SVGIG (reference sequence). The CDR3 has 15 residues. The V and J ends lost 6 bases and 3 bases respectively, with 17 bases between them. CDR3 DNA: TGTGCCTGCCTCATTGGGAGCCTCTACACCGGGGAGCTGTTTTTT. It specifies CACLIGSLYTGELFF.

This chain uses TRBV19 with TRBJ1-6; 9 nucleotides match TRBD1. Germline CDR1 and CDR2: LNHDA and SQIVND (reference sequence). Trimming took 10 bases from V and 6 from J; bases not matched to a gene: 10. CDR3 length: 15 amino acids. CDR3 region: CATTTGTGSNSPLHF. CDR3 bases: TGTGCCACGACGACCGGGACAGGGAGTAATTCACCCCTCCACTTT.

This clone was picked up one time. This chain joins TRBV20-1 and TRBJ2-1, with TRBD1 matching over 7 bases. The ends lost 4 bases at V and 6 bases at J; junction bases unmatched: 9. Germline V gene sequence: CDR1 DFQATT, CDR2 SNEGSKA (reference sequence). The CDR3 has 14 residues. CDR3 sequence (DNA): TGCAGTGCTATTGAGGTGAACAGGGGCAATGAGCAGTTCTTC. This gives the protein CSAIEVNRGNEQFF.

This chain uses TRBV6-1 with TRBJ1-1; TRBD1 might be the D (6 bases). The V end lost 6 bases, the J end lost 1 base, and 12 bases lay between the germline ends. The germline V gene has CDR1 MNHNS and CDR2 SASEGT. This CDR3 region has 14 residues. This CDR3 is CASRSDRTNTEAFF. CDR3 nucleotides: TGTGCCAGCAGATCGGACAGAACGAACACTGAAGCTTTCTTT.

DNA for the CDR3: TGTGCCACCAGTGATTCCAGGGGGATCTCCTACGAGCAGTACTTC. Amino acids: CATSDSRGISYEQYF. This chain joins TRBV24-1 and TRBJ2-7; TRBD1 aligns across 7 bases. CDR1 KGHDR and CDR2 SFDVKD come from the germline V gene. V lost 2 bases, J lost 0 bases, and 3 bases stayed unmatched. The CDR3 spans 15 residues.

This chain links TRBV6-5 with TRBJ1-5; D is possibly TRBD1 (6 bases). This CDR3 is 13 amino acids long. Germline V gives CDR1 MNHEY, CDR2 SVGAGI. The germline V and J ends were trimmed by 10 bases and 6 bases, with 16 bases remaining between them. CDR3 in DNA: TGTGCCACCTCGCGGGGGGCAGGTCAGCCCCAGCATTTT. It codes for CATSRGAGQPQHF.

This sequence joins TRBV7-8 and TRBJ1-6; possibly TRBD1 for D (6 bases). This CDR3 is 17 amino acids long. Germline values: CDR1 SGHVS, CDR2 FQNEAQ. V dropped 3 bases and J dropped 3 bases, with 15 bases sitting between them. The CDR3 DNA sequence: TGTGCCAGCAGCTTGCCCCCCCGGACAGTCTATAATTCACCCCTCCACTTT. The encoded protein is CASSLPPRTVYNSPLHF.

This clone has a handful of counts. The chain has TRBV6-5 and TRBJ1-1; the match to TRBD1 covers 9 bases. Losses at the gene ends were 7 bases for V and 3 bases for J; bases not matched to a gene: 6. The CDR3 runs 14 residues. Germline values: CDR1 MNHEY, CDR2 SVGAGI. CDR3 bases: TGTGCCAGCACCGTGACAGGGGGGTACACTGAAGCTTTCTTT. It codes for CASTVTGGYTEAFF.

The rearrangement links TRBV4-3 to TRBJ2-2; TRBD2 is a possible D gene (6 bases). Germline lookup yields CDR1 LGHNA and CDR2 YSLEER. With 0 bases removed from V and 5 bases from J, the gap between germline ends came to 19 bases. The CDR3 contains 18 residues. CDR3 in DNA: TGCGCCAGCAGCCAAGATACGACGCGGACTATATTGACCGGGGAGCTGTTTTTT. As protein: CASSQDTTRTILTGELFF.